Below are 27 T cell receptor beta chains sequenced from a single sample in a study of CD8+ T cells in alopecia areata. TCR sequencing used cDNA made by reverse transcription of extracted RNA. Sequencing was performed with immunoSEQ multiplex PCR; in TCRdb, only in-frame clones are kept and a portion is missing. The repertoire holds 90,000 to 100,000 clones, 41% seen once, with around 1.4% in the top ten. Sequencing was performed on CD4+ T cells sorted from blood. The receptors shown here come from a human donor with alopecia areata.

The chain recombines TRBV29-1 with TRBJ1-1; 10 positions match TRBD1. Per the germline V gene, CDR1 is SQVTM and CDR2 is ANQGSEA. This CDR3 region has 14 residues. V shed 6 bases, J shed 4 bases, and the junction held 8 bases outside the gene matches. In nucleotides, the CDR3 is TGCAGCGTGGAGACAGGGGGCGTTATCACTGAAGCTTTCTTT. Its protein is CSVETGGVITEAFF. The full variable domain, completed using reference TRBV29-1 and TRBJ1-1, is SAVISQKPSRDICQRGTSLTIQCQVDSQVTMMFWYRQQPGQSLTLIATANQGSEATYESGFVIDKFPISRPNLTFSTLTVSNMSPEDSSIYLCSVETGGVITEAFFGQGTRLTVV.

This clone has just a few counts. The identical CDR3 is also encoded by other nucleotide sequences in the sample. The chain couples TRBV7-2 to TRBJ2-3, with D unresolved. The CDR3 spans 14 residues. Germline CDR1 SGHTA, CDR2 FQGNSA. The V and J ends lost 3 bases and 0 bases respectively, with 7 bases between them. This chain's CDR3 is CASSLGHSTDTQYF. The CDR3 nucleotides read TGTGCCAGCAGCTTGGGTCATAGCACAGATACGCAGTATTTT. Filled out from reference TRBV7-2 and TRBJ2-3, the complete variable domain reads GAGVSQSPSNKVTEKGKDVELRCDPISGHTALYWYRQSLGQGLEFLIYFQGNSAPDKSGLPSDRFSAERTGGSVSTLTIQRTQQEDSAVYLCASSLGHSTDTQYFGPGTRLTVL.

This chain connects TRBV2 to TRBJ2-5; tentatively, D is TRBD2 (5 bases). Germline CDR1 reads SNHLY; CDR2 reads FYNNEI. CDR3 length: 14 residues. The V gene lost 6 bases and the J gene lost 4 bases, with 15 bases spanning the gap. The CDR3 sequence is CASSAGPTIETQYF. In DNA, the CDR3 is TGTGCCAGCAGCGCGGGCCCAACCATAGAGACCCAGTACTTC.

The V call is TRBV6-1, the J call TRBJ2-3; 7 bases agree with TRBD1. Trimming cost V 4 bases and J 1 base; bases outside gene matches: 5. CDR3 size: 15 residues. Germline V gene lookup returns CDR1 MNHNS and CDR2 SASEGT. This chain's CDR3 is CASSVTGVGTDTQYF. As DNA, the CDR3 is TGTGCCAGCAGTGTCACAGGGGTCGGCACAGATACGCAGTATTTT.

CDR3 nucleotide sequence: TGTGCCGGCCAAAAGTCGGAGACCCAGTACTTC. Its protein is CAGQKSETQYF. The chain joins TRBV7-9 to TRBJ2-5; D not resolved. The germline V gene has CDR1 SEHNR and CDR2 FQNEAQ (reference sequence). V lost 11 bases, J lost 5 bases, and 12 bases lay in between. The CDR3 spans 11 residues.

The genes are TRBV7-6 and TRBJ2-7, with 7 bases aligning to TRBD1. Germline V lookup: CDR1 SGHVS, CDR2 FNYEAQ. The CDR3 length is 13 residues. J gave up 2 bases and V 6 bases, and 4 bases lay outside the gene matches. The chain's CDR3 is CASSTGVAYEQYF. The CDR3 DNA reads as TGTGCCAGCAGTACAGGGGTGGCCTACGAGCAGTACTTC.

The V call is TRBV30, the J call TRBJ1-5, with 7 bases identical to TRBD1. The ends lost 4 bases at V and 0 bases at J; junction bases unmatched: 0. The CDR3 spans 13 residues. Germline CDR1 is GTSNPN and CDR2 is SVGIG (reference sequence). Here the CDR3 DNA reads TGTGCCTGGACAGGGGGTAGCAATCAGCCCCAGCATTTT. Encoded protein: CAWTGGSNQPQHF.

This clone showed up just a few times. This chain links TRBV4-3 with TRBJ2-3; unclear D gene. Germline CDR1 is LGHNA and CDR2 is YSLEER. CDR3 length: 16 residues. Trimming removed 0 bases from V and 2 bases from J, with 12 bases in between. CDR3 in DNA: TGCGCCAGCAGCCAAGAAAGGCCCCTACACACAGATACGCAGTATTTT. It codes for CASSQERPLHTDTQYF.

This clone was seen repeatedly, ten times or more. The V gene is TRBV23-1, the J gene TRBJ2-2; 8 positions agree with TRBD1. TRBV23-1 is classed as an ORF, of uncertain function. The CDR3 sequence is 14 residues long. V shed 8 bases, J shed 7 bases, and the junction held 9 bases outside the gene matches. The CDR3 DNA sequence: TGCGCCAGCGGACGCAGGGGGCTCAGCGGGGAGCTGTTTTTT. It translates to CASGRRGLSGELFF.

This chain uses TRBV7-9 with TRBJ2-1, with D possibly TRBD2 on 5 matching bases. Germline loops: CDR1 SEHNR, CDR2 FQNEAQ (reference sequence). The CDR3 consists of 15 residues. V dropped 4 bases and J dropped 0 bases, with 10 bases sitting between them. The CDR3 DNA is TGTGCCAGCAGCTCCGCCAGCGGCTCCTACAATGAGCAGTTCTTC. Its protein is CASSSASGSYNEQFF.

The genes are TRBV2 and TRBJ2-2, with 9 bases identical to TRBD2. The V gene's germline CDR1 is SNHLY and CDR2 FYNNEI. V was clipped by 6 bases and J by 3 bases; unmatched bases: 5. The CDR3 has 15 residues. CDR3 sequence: CASSASGVHTGELFF. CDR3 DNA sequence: TGTGCCAGCAGCGCTAGCGGGGTCCACACCGGGGAGCTGTTTTTT.

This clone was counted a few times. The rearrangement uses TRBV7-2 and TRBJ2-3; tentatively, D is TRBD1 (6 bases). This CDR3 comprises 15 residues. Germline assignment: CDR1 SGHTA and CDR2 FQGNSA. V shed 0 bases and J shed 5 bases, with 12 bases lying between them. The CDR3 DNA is TGTGCCAGCAGCTTAGCGGGGGCGCGAGGAGATACGCAGTATTTT. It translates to CASSLAGARGDTQYF.

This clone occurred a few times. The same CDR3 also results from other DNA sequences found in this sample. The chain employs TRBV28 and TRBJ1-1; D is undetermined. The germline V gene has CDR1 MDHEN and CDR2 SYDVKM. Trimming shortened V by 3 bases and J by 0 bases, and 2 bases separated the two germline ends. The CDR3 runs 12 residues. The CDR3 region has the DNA TGTGCCAGCAGTTTGATGAACACTGAAGCTTTCTTT. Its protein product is CASSLMNTEAFF.

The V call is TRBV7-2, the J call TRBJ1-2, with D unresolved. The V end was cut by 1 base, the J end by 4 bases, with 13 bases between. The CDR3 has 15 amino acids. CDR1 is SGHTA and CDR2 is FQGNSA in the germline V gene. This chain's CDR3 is CASSLGSSGGYGYTF. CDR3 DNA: TGTGCCAGCAGCTTAGGATCTTCGGGCGGCTATGGCTACACCTTC.

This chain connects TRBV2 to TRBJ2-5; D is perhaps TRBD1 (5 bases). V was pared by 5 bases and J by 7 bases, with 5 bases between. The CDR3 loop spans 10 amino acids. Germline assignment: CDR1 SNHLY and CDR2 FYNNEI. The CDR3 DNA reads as TGTGCCAGCAGTCAGGGGACCCAGTACTTC. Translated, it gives CASSQGTQYF. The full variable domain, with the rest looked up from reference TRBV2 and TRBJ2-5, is EPEVTQTPSHQVTQMGQEVILRCVPISNHLYFYWYRQILGQKVEFLVSFYNNEISEKSEIFDDQFSVERPDGSNFTLKIRSTKLEDSAMYFCASSQGTQYFGPGTRLLVL.

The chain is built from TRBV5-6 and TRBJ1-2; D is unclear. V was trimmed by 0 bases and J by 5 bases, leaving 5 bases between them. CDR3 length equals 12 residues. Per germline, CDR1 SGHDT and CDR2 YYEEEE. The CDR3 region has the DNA TGTGCCAGCAGCTTGGGCCAGTATGGCTACACCTTC. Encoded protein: CASSLGQYGYTF.

In DNA form, the CDR3 reads TGTGCCAGCAGCTTGACCGGACGTGAAAAACTGTTTTTT. It codes for CASSLTGREKLFF. The rearrangement uses TRBV5-4 and TRBJ1-4; D unclear. This CDR3 has 13 residues. V was pared by 1 base and J by 7 bases, with 8 bases between. CDR1 is SGHNT, CDR2 YYREEE, per germline (reference sequence).

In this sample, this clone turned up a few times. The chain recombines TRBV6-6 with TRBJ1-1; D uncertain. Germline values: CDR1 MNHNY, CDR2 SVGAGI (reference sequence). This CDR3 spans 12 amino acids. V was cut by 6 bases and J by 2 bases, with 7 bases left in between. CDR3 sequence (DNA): TGTGCCAGCAGCCAAAGAAACACTGAAGCTTTCTTT. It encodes CASSQRNTEAFF.

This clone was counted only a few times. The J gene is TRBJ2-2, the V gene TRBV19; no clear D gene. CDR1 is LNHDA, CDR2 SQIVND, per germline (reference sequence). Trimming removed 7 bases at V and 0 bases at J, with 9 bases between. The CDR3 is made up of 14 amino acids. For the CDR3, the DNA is TGTGCCAGTAAGTGGCAGACGAACACCGGGGAGCTGTTTTTT. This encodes CASKWQTNTGELFF.

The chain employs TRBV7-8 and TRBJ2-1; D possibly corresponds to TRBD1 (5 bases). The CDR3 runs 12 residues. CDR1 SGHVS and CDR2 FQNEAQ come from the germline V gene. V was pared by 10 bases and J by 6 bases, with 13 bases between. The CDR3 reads CATQIQGNEQFF. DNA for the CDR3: TGTGCCACCCAGATTCAGGGCAATGAGCAGTTCTTC. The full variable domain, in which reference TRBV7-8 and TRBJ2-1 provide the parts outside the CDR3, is GAGVSQSPRYKVAKRGQDVALRCDPISGHVSLFWYQQALGQGPEFLTYFQNEAQLDKSGLPSDRFFAERPEGSVSTLKIQRTQQEDSAVYLCATQIQGNEQFFGPGTRLTVL.

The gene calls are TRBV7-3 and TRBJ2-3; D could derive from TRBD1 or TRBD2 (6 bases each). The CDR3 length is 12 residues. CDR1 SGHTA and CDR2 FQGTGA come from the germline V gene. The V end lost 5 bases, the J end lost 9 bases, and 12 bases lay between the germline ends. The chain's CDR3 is CASSPRGQTQYF. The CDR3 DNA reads TGTGCCAGCAGCCCCCGGGGGCAGACGCAGTATTTT. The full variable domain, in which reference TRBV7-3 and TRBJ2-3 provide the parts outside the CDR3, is GAGVSQTPSNKVTEKGKYVELRCDPISGHTALYWYRQSLGQGPEFLIYFQGTGAADDSGLPNDRFFAVRPEGSVSTLKIQRTERGDSAVYLCASSPRGQTQYFGPGTRLTVL.

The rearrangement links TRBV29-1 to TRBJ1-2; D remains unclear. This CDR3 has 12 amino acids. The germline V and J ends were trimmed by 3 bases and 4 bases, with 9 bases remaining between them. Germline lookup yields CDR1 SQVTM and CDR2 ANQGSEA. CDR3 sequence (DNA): TGCAGCGTTGAGGTCAGCATCTATGGCTACACCTTC. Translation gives CSVEVSIYGYTF.

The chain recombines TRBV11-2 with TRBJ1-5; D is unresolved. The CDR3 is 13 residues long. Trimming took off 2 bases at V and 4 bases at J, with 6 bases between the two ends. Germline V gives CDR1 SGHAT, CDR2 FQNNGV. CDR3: CASSLSMNQPQHF. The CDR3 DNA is TGTGCCAGCAGCTTATCTATGAATCAGCCCCAGCATTTT.

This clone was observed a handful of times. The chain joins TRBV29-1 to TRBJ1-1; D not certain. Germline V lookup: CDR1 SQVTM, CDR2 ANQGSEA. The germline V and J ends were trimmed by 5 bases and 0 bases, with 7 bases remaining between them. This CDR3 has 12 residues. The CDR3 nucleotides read TGCAGCGTTAAACAGTTGAACACTGAAGCTTTCTTT. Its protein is CSVKQLNTEAFF.

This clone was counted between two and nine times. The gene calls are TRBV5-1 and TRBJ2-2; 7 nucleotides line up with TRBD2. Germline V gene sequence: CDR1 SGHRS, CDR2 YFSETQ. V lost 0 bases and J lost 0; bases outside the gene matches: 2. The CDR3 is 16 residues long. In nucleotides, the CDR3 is TGCGCCAGCAGCTTGGCGGGGGGTGCGAACACCGGGGAGCTGTTTTTT. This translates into CASSLAGGANTGELFF.

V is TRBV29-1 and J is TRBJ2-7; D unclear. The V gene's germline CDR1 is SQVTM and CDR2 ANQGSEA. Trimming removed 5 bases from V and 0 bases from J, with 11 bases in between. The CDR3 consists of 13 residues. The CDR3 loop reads CSVKKGSSYEQYF. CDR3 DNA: TGCAGCGTTAAAAAGGGTAGCTCCTACGAGCAGTACTTC.

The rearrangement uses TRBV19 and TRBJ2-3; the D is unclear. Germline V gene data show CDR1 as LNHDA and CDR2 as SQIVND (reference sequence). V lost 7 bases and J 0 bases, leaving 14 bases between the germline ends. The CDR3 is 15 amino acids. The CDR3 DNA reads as TGTGCCAGTAATCCTGGGCTATCTAGCACAGATACGCAGTATTTT. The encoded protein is CASNPGLSSTDTQYF. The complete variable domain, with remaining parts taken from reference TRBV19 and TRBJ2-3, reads DGGITQSPKYLFRKEGQNVTLSCEQNLNHDAMYWYRQDPGQGLRLIYYSQIVNDFQKGDIAEGYSVSREKKESFPLTVTSAQKNPTAFYLCASNPGLSSTDTQYFGPGTRLTVL.